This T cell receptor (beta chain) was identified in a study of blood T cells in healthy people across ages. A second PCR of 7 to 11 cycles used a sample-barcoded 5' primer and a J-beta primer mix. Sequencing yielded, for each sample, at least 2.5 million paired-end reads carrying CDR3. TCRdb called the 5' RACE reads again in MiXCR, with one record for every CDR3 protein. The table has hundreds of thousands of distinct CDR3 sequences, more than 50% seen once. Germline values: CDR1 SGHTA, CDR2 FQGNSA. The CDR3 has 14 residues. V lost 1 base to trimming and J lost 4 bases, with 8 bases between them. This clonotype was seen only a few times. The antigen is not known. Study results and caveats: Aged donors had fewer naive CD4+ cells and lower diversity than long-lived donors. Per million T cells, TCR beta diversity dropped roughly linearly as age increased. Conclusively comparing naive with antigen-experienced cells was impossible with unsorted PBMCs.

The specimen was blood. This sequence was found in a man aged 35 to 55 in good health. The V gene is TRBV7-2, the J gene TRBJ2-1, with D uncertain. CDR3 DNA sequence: TGTGCCAGCAGCTTAGACTGGCTTTACAATGAGCAGTTCTTC. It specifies CASSLDWLYNEQFF.